The next 20 T cell receptor beta chains were all read from a single sample in a study of cytomegalovirus exposure and HLA in healthy donors. Some clones are missing from TCRdb's copy, which holds only in-frame ones; the method was immunoSEQ multiplex PCR. This sample carries tens of thousands of clones, just under 95% of them seen once, and the ten largest clones take 3% to 3.5%. Sequences were obtained from PBMCs. These receptors were obtained from a woman between 18 and 29 years old in good health and CMV-seropositive.

The V gene is TRBV6-5, the J gene TRBJ1-2; D is undetermined. The germline V gene has CDR1 MNHEY and CDR2 SVGAGI. V was cut by 2 bases and J by 4 bases, with 14 bases left in between. This CDR3 is built from 15 residues. CDR3 in DNA: TGTGCCAGCAGTTACGGCGGCAGTAGGAGCTATGGCTACACCTTC. Its translation: CASSYGGSRSYGYTF.

The chain links TRBV7-9 to TRBJ2-2; TRBD1 aligns across 7 bases. The CDR3 length is 15 residues. From germline, CDR1 is SEHNR and CDR2 FQNEAQ (reference sequence). V trimming: 5 bases; J trimming: 2 bases; junction bases outside the gene matches: 5. As DNA, the CDR3 is TGTGCCAGCAGCCTCCGGGACAGAAACACCGGGGAGCTGTTTTTT. Its protein is CASSLRDRNTGELFF. Together with reference TRBV7-9 and TRBJ2-2, the CDR3 gives the full variable domain: DTGVSQNPRHKITKRGQNVTFRCDPISEHNRLYWYRQTLGQGPEFLTYFQNEAQLEKSRLLSDRFSAERPKGSFSTLEIQRTEQGDSAMYLCASSLRDRNTGELFFGEGSRLTVL.

The chain combines TRBV15 with TRBJ2-5; no firm D call. The CDR3 is 16 residues long. The germline CDR1 and CDR2 sequences are LNHNV and YYDKDF (reference sequence). The V and J ends lost 0 bases and 5 bases respectively, with 16 bases between them. The CDR3 reads CATSRDDFQVRETQYF. CDR3 bases: TGTGCCACCAGCAGAGATGATTTCCAGGTTCGGGAGACCCAGTACTTC.

V is TRBV19 and J is TRBJ2-5, with 10 positions matching TRBD1. Per the germline V gene, CDR1 is LNHDA and CDR2 is SQIVND (reference sequence). V was clipped by 5 bases and J by 7 bases; unmatched bases: 19. This CDR3 is 18 amino acids long. The CDR3 DNA reads TGTGCCAGTAGTGCGGGGACAGGGGTACTCAATCCCCCAGTGACCCAGTACTTC. Translating it yields CASSAGTGVLNPPVTQYF.

The V and J genes are TRBV19 and TRBJ2-3; 9 bases map to TRBD2. Germline V gene sequence: CDR1 LNHDA, CDR2 SQIVND (reference sequence). After removal of 3 bases from V and 1 base from J, the junction contained 8 bases not matched to a gene. This CDR3 comprises 17 residues. The CDR3 region has the DNA TGTGCCAGTAGTATTCTCTTGAGCGGGGGGCGCACAGATACGCAGTATTTT. Protein sequence: CASSILLSGGRTDTQYF. Full variable domain (remainder filled in from reference TRBV19 and TRBJ2-3): DGGITQSPKYLFRKEGQNVTLSCEQNLNHDAMYWYRQDPGQGLRLIYYSQIVNDFQKGDIAEGYSVSREKKESFPLTVTSAQKNPTAFYLCASSILLSGGRTDTQYFGPGTRLTVL.

The chain links TRBV23-1 to TRBJ2-5, with TRBD2 matching over 7 bases. TRBV23-1 is an ORF, and what it does is uncertain. CDR3 length equals 14 residues. Unmatched junction bases numbered 4, after V lost 6 bases and J lost 0 bases. This chain's CDR3 is CASSHTSDQETQYF. CDR3 DNA sequence: TGCGCCAGCAGCCATACTAGCGACCAAGAGACCCAGTACTTC.

The gene calls are TRBV18 and TRBJ2-1, with TRBD1 as a possible D gene (5 bases). Trimming took off 4 bases at V and 6 bases at J, with 19 bases between the two ends. This CDR3 has 16 residues. CDR1 is KGHSH, CDR2 LQKENI, per germline. The CDR3 DNA sequence: TGTGCCAGCTCACTACTCAGGGATGGGGTCTGCAATGAGCAGTTCTTC. It codes for CASSLLRDGVCNEQFF. The variable domain in full, with the rest retrieved from reference TRBV18 and TRBJ2-1, is NAGVMQNPRHLVRRRGQEARLRCSPMKGHSHVYWYRQLPEEGLKFMVYLQKENIIDESGMPKERFSAEFPKEGPSILRIQQVVRGDSAAYFCASSLLRDGVCNEQFFGPGTRLTVL.

The chain uses TRBV21-1 and TRBJ1-5. TRBV21-1 is a pseudogene. The CDR3 is 15 amino acids. The CDR3 sequence is CASSKAGFSTQPQHF. The CDR3 bases are TGTGCCAGCAGCAAAGCCGGGTTCTCGACTCAGCCCCAGCATTTT.

The gene calls are TRBV4-2 and TRBJ2-2, with TRBD2 matching over 11 bases. V dropped 4 bases and J dropped 0; count of bases not matched to a gene: 7. Germline loops: CDR1 LGHNA, CDR2 YNFKEQ. The CDR3 runs 18 residues. The CDR3 DNA reads TGTGCCAGCAGCCTTACTAGCGGGGGCCTTACGAACACCGGGGAGCTGTTTTTT. It specifies CASSLTSGGLTNTGELFF.

This clone was observed a few times. The gene calls are TRBV2 and TRBJ1-6; no reliable D call. Per the germline V gene, CDR1 is SNHLY and CDR2 is FYNNEI. The CDR3 has 13 amino acids. Between the trimmed V and J ends, which lost 0 bases and 13 bases, there was a span of 10 bases. The CDR3 region has the DNA TGTGCCAGCAGTGAAGCGAGGGCCGGGCCCCTCCACTTT. It is translated as CASSEARAGPLHF.

The chain uses TRBV5-1 and TRBJ2-1, with D possibly TRBD2 on 6 matching bases. There are 13 residues in the CDR3. V was pared by 2 bases and J by 7 bases, with 10 bases between. Germline loops: CDR1 SGHRS, CDR2 YFSETQ. Here the CDR3 DNA reads TGCGCCAGCAGCTTCGGGGGTTCGAATGAGCAGTTCTTC. Translated, it gives CASSFGGSNEQFF.

The chain is built from TRBV4-3 and TRBJ2-1, with D hard to call. CDR1 LGHNA and CDR2 YSLEER come from the germline V gene. V was clipped by 4 bases and J by 5 bases, with 12 bases between them. This CDR3 is built from 14 residues. The CDR3 DNA reads TGCGCCAGCAGCCCCCTGAGGATCCACAATGAGCAGTTCTTC. It codes for CASSPLRIHNEQFF.

This chain joins TRBV30 and TRBJ1-3, with unresolved D. CDR1 is GTSNPN, CDR2 SVGIG, per germline (reference sequence). This CDR3 contains 14 residues. Deletions cut 5 bases from V and 1 base from J, with 12 bases between. CDR3: CAWSGTWSGNTIYF. Here the CDR3 DNA reads TGTGCCTGGTCAGGAACTTGGTCTGGAAACACCATATATTTT.

This chain connects TRBV5-1 to TRBJ2-1, with 10 positions matching TRBD1. The CDR3 has 17 residues. V lost 1 base, J lost 4 bases, and 8 bases stayed unmatched. Germline CDR1 reads SGHRS; CDR2 reads YFSETQ. CDR3 amino acids: CASSLTRDRGAYNEQFF. The CDR3 bases are TGCGCCAGCAGCTTGACCCGGGACAGGGGTGCGTACAATGAGCAGTTCTTC.

This chain connects TRBV19 to TRBJ2-5; 12 bases are a match to TRBD2. V lost 7 bases, J lost 1 base, and 1 base stayed unmatched. Germline V gives CDR1 LNHDA, CDR2 SQIVND (reference sequence). The CDR3 has 14 residues. The CDR3 coding sequence is TGTGCCAGTAAGACTAGCGGGGGCCAAGAGACCCAGTACTTC. It codes for CASKTSGGQETQYF.

This chain joins TRBV6-1 and TRBJ1-1; D unclear. This CDR3 is 14 amino acids long. CDR1 is MNHNS and CDR2 is SASEGT in the germline V gene. The ends were cut back, 6 bases at V and 4 bases at J, with 15 bases in the middle. The CDR3 loop reads CASRGQAGGTEAFF. DNA of the CDR3: TGTGCCAGCAGAGGGCAGGCGGGAGGCACTGAAGCTTTCTTT.

The chain joins TRBV28 to TRBJ2-3, with 11 nucleotides matching TRBD2. The CDR3 sequence is 16 residues long. The J segment lost 3 bases and the V segment lost 4 bases, leaving 6 bases of the junction unmatched. Germline V gene data show CDR1 as MDHEN and CDR2 as SYDVKM. Here the CDR3 reads CASSSSSSGRTDTQYF. DNA of the CDR3: TGTGCCAGCAGTTCATCCTCTAGCGGGAGGACAGATACGCAGTATTTT.

J is TRBJ2-7 and V is TRBV18; 9 bases match TRBD1. The germline gives CDR1 KGHSH, CDR2 LQKENI. After removal of 4 bases from V and 4 bases from J, the junction contained 11 bases not matched to a gene. The CDR3 has 16 amino acids. CDR3 DNA: TGTGCCAGCTCACTTAGCCGGGACAGGGTTCCTTACGAGCAGTACTTC. It codes for CASSLSRDRVPYEQYF. Variable domain in full (rest from reference TRBV18 and TRBJ2-7): NAGVMQNPRHLVRRRGQEARLRCSPMKGHSHVYWYRQLPEEGLKFMVYLQKENIIDESGMPKERFSAEFPKEGPSILRIQQVVRGDSAAYFCASSLSRDRVPYEQYFGPGTRLTVT.

This clone showed up just once. The chain joins TRBV5-1 to TRBJ1-2; possible D gene TRBD1, 5 bases. The CDR3 runs to 13 residues. Germline CDR1 reads SGHRS; CDR2 reads YFSETQ. Trimming cost V 3 bases and J 4 bases, with 10 bases left between them. The DNA of the CDR3 is TGCGCCAGCAGCTCCCGGGGGGGCTATGGCTACACCTTC. Translation: CASSSRGGYGYTF. Using reference TRBV5-1 and TRBJ1-2 for the parts outside the CDR3, the full variable domain is KAGVTQTPRYLIKTRGQQVTLSCSPISGHRSVSWYQQTPGQGLQFLFEYFSETQRNKGNFPGRFSGRQFSNSRSEMNVSTLELGDSALYLCASSSRGGYGYTFGSGTRLTVV.

The CDR3 bases are TGTGCCAGCAGCTTGGCGCGGCAGGGGGCTTTCTTT. It translates to CASSLARQGAFF. The chain joins TRBV5-5 to TRBJ1-1, with a weak D call TRBD1 (6 bases). The germline gives CDR1 SGHKS, CDR2 YYEKEE (reference sequence). V was pared by 0 bases and J by 11 bases, with 11 bases between. This CDR3 region has 12 residues.